The clone carrying this T cell receptor (beta chain) was counted a single time. No antigen is known for it. TCRdb's copy holds only in-frame clones and misses some; the assay was immunoSEQ multiplex PCR. Of approximately 2,200,000 clones detected, approximately 94% appear once; the ten largest clones hold 1.5% to 2%. These data come from a study of shared clonotypes between healthy human individuals. At the level of the study: The study used three CD4 naive, three CD4 memory, two CD8 naive and one CD8 memory plate per donor.

Study-wide results and caveats: Naive subsets tended to show greater estimated richness than memory subsets.

CD45RO negativity and positive selection for CCR7 defined naive CD8 cells, a population that excluded terminally differentiated effector memory CD45RA+ cells. The germline gives CDR1 SGHRS, CDR2 YFSETQ. The CDR3 extends over 14 amino acids. J gave up 3 bases and V 4 bases, and 7 bases lay outside the gene matches. The clonotype originates from a man younger than 35 in good health. Some clones in this sample may be carry-over from other donors' samples. Sequencing was performed on naive CD8+ T cells from PBMCs. The gene calls are TRBV5-1 and TRBJ2-7; 7 nucleotides line up with TRBD1. In nucleotides, the CDR3 is TGCGCCAGCAGCCCAGACAGGGTGAACTACGAGCAGTACTTC. Protein: CASSPDRVNYEQYF.